This T cell receptor beta chain was recorded in a study of identical twins' blood T cells. Both ends of each TCR cDNA library bore sample-specific barcodes. Each CDR3 protein gets one entry after TCRdb re-called the 5' RACE reads with MiXCR. This table has approximately 330 distinct CDR3 sequences, less than 65% appearing once. Germline CDR1 MDHEN, CDR2 SYDVKM. The CDR3 sequence is 15 residues long. With V trimmed by 8 bases and J by 2 bases, 8 bases remained unmatched. The chain links TRBV28 to TRBJ2-1; 8 bases align to TRBD2. The specimen sequenced was PBMCs. The sequence came from a woman aged 18-49 years in good health. CDR3 sequence (DNA): TGTGCCAGCCATTACCCGGGAGGGACCTACAATGAGCAGTTCTTC. It encodes CASHYPGGTYNEQFF.